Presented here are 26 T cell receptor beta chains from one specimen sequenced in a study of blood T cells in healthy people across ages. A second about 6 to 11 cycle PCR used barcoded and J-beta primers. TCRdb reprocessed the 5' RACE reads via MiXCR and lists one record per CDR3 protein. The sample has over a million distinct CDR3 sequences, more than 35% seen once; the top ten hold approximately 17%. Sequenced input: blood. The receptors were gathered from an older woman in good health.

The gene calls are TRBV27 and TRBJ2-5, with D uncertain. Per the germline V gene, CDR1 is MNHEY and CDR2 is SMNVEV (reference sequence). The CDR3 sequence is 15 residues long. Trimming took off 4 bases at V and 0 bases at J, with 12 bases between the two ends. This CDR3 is CASSSWAGNQETQYF. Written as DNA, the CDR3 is TGTGCCAGCAGTTCCTGGGCCGGCAACCAAGAGACCCAGTACTTC.

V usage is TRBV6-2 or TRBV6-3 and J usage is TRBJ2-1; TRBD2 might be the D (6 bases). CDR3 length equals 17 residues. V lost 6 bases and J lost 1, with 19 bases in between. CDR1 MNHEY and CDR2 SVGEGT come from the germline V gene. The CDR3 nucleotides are TGTGCCAGCAGCTTCAGGGTAGCGGTGGCGTCCTACAATGAGCAGTTCTTC. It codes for CASSFRVAVASYNEQFF.

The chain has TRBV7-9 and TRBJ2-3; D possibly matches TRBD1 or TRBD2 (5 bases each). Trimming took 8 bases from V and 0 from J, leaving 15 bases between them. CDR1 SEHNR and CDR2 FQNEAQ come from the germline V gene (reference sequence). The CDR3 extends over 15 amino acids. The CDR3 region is CASQTGTASTDTQYF. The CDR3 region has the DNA TGTGCCAGCCAGACCGGGACGGCTAGCACAGATACGCAGTATTTT.

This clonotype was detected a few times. CDR3 sequence reads: CASSGGTGGTPLHF. DNA for the CDR3: TGTGCCAGCAGCGGCGGGACAGGGGGGACACCCCTCCACTTT. The chain combines TRBV11-1 with TRBJ1-6, with 11 positions matching TRBD1. Trimming cost V 5 bases and J 11 bases; bases outside gene matches: 5. Germline V gives CDR1 SGHAT, CDR2 FQDESV (reference sequence). The CDR3 spans 14 residues.

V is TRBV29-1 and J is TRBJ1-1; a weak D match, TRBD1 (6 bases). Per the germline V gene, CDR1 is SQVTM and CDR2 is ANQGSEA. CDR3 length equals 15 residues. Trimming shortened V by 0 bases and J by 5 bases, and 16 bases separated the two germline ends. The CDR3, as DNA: TGCAGCGTTGAAGATCCGGCTACAGGGTGGACTGAAGCTTTCTTT. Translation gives CSVEDPATGWTEAFF.

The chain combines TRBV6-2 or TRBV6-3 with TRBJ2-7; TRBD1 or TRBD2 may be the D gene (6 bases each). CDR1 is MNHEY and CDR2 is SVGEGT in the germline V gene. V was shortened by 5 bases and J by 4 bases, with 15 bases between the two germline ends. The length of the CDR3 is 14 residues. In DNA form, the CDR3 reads TGTGCCAGCAGTCCGGGGGCGGGGATATACGAGCAGTACTTC. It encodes CASSPGAGIYEQYF.

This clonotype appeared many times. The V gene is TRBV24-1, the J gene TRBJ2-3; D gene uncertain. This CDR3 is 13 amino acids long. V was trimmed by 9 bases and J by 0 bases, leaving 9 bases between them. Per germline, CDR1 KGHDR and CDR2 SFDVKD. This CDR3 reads CATYDSSTDTQYF. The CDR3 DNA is TGTGCCACCTACGACTCCAGCACAGATACGCAGTATTTT.

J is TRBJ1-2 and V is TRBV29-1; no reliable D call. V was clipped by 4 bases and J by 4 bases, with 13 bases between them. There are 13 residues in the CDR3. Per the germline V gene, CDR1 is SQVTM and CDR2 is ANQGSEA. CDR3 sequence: CSVGTLGTYGYTF. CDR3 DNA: TGCAGCGTTGGTACCCTGGGTACCTATGGCTACACCTTC.

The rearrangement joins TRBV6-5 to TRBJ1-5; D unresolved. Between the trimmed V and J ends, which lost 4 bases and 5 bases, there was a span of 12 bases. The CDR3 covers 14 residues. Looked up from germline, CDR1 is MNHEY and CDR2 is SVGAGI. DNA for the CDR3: TGTGCCAGCAGTTCCACGGGGATCTATCAGCCCCAGCATTTT. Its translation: CASSSTGIYQPQHF.

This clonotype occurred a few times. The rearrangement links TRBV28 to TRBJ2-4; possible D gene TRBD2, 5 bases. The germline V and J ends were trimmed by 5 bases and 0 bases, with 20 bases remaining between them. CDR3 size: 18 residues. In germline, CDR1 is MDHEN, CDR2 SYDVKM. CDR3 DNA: TGTGCCAGCAGTCCCCCCCGGGATGAAACACTAGCCAAAAACATTCAGTACTTC. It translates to CASSPPRDETLAKNIQYF. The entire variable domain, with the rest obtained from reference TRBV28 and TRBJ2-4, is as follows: DVKVTQSSRYLVKRTGEKVFLECVQDMDHENMFWYRQDPGLGLRLIYFSYDVKMKEKGDIPEGYSVSREKKERFSLILESASTNQTSMYLCASSPPRDETLAKNIQYFGAGTRLSVL.

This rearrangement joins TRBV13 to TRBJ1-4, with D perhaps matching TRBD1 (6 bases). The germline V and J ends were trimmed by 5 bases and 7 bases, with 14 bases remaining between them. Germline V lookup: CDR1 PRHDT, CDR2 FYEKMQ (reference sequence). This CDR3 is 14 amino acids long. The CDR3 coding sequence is TGTGCCAGCAGCGGGGCAGGGGCCTTTGAAAAACTGTTTTTT. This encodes CASSGAGAFEKLFF. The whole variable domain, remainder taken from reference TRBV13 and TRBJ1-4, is AAGVIQSPRHLIKEKRETATLKCYPIPRHDTVYWYQQGPGQDPQFLISFYEKMQSDKGSIPDRFSAQQFSDYHSELNMSSLELGDSALYFCASSGAGAFEKLFFGSGTQLSVL.

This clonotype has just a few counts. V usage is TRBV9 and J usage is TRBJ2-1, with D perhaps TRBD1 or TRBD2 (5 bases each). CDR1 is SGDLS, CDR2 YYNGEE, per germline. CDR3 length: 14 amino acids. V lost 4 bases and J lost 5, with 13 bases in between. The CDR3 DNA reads TGTGCCAGCAGCCTAGGGACCGCAGACAATGAGCAGTTCTTC. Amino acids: CASSLGTADNEQFF.

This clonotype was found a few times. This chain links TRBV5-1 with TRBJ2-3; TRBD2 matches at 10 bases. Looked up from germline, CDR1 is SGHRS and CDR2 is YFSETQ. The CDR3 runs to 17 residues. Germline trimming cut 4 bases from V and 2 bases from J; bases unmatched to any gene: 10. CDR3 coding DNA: TGCGCCAGCAGCGGAGAAGGACTAGCGGTGTCCACAGATACGCAGTATTTT. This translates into CASSGEGLAVSTDTQYF.

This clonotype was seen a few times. DNA for the CDR3: TGTGCCAGCAGCCAAGAAACTAGCGAGTCAGATACGCAGTATTTT. Its translation is CASSQETSESDTQYF. This chain joins TRBV4-2 and TRBJ2-3; 7 bases fit TRBD2. CDR1 and CDR2 from the germline V gene are LGHNA and YNFKEQ. The CDR3 contains 15 residues. Trimming cost V 0 bases and J 4 bases; bases outside gene matches: 4.

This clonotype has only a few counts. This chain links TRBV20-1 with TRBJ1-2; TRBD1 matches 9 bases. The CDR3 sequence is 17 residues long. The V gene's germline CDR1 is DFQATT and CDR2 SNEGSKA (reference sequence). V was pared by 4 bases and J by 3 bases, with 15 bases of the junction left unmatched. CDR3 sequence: CSAKTPLGTGTDYGYTF. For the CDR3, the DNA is TGCAGTGCTAAGACCCCACTCGGGACAGGGACAGACTATGGCTACACCTTC.

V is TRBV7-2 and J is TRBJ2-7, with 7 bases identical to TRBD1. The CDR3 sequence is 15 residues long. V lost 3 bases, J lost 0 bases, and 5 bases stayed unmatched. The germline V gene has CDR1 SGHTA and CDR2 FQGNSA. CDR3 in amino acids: CASSFAGGASYEQYF. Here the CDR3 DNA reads TGTGCCAGCAGCTTCGCAGGGGGAGCCTCCTACGAGCAGTACTTC.

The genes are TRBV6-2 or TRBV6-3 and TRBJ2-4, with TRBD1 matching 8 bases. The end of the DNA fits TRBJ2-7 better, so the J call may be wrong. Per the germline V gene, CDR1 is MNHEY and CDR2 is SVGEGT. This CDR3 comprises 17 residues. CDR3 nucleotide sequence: TGTGCCAGCAGTTCCGGGACAGGTTTATCGAAGGTCTACGAGCAGTACTTC. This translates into CASSSGTGLSKVYEQYF.

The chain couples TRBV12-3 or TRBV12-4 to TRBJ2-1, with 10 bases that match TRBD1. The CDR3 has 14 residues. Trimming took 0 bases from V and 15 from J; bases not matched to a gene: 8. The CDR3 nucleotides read TGTGCCAGCAGTTTAGCCAGTGGGGGACAGGGGAGGTTCTTC. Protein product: CASSLASGGQGRFF.

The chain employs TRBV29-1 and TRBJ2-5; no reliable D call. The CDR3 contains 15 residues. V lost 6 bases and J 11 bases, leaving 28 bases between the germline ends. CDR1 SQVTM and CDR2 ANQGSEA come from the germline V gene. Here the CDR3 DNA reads TGCAGCGTGCCCCAGGAGTGGGGTAACTTCAATGAGCAGTACTTC. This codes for CSVPQEWGNFNEQYF.

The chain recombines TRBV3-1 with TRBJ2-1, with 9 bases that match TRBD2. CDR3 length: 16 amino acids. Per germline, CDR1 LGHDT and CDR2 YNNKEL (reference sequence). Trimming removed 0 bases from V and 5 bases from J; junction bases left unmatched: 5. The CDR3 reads CASSQDASGRNNEQFF. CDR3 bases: TGTGCCAGCAGCCAAGACGCGAGCGGGAGGAACAATGAGCAGTTCTTC.

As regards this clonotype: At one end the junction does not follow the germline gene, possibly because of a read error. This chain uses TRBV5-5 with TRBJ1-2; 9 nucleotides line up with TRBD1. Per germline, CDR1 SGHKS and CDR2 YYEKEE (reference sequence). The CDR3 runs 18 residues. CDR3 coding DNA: TGTACCAGCAGCTTGGCCGGGGGGGACAGGGCGAATAACTATGGCTACACCTTC. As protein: CTSSLAGGDRANNYGYTF.

The CDR3 coding sequence is TGTGCCAGCAGTTTGGGGTGGGGGCAGCAGTTCTTC. Its protein product is CASSLGWGQQFF. This chain connects TRBV28 to TRBJ2-1; D perhaps matches TRBD1 (6 bases). Germline assignment: CDR1 MDHEN and CDR2 SYDVKM. V shed 3 bases and J shed 11 bases, with 11 bases lying between them. This CDR3 comprises 12 residues.

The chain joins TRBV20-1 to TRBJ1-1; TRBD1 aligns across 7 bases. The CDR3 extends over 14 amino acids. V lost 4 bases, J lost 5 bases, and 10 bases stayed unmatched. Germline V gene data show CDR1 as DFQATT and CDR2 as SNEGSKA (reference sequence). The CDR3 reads CSANPNRGATEAFF. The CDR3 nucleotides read TGCAGTGCTAACCCTAACAGGGGAGCGACTGAAGCTTTCTTT.

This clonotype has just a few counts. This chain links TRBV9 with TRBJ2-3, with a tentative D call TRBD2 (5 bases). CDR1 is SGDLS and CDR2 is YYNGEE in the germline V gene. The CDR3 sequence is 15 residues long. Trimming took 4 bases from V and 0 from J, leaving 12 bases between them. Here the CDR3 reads CASSKEDSSTDTQYF. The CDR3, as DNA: TGTGCCAGCAGCAAAGAGGACTCTAGCACAGATACGCAGTATTTT.

Here the CDR3 DNA reads TGCAGTGCCCCCTGGACCGGGACAGGGGCCTACGAGCAGTACTTC. It specifies CSAPWTGTGAYEQYF. This rearrangement joins TRBV20-1 to TRBJ2-7; 10 nucleotides match TRBD1. From germline, CDR1 is DFQATT and CDR2 SNEGSKA (reference sequence). V gave up 6 bases and J gave up 2 bases; unmatched junction bases: 10. CDR3 size: 15 residues.

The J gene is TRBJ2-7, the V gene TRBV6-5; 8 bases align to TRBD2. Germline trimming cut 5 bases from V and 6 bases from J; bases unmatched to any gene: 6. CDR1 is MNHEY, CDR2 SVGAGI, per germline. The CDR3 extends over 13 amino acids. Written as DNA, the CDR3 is TGTGCCAGCAGTGGATCTAGCGGGCGCGAGCAGTACTTC. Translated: CASSGSSGREQYF.